This TCR beta chain was sequenced in a study of sequential checkpoint blockade in melanoma. The wider study: Arm A got nivolumab then ipilimumab; arm B the reverse, 1:1. Each arm's sequence ended with maintenance nivolumab.

Assay: immunoSEQ multiplex PCR; the TCRdb copy retains only in-frame clones and omits some. The table records about 28,000 clones, roughly nine tenths of them present only once. The V end lost 0 bases, the J end lost 0 bases, and 18 bases lay between the germline ends. The germline CDR1 and CDR2 sequences are LNHDA and SQIVND (reference sequence). CDR3 size: 19 residues. Treatment reported: randomized to nivolumab then ipilimumab (arm A) or the reverse (arm B). No patient had prior DNA-damaging chemotherapy. From thawed PBMCs, live CD3+CD8+ cells negative for CD19 and CD56 were sorted. The sample in question was CD8+ T cells sorted from blood (inferred from file names), obtained from a patient given nivolumab and ipilimumab in sequence. This sequence joins TRBV19 and TRBJ1-5, with D perhaps matching TRBD1 (6 bases). This TCR derives from a human donor with melanoma. CDR3 coding DNA: TGTGCCAGTAGTATAGATTCGACAGGCGAGTCTTATAGCAATCAGCCCCAGCATTTT. Amino acids: CASSIDSTGESYSNQPQHF.